Sequencing of this T cell receptor (beta chain) was carried out in a study of blood T cells in healthy people across ages. Findings and caveats of the study: Diversity was higher, and naive CD4+ cells more numerous, in long-lived donors than in aged donors. Changes in expanded clonotypes were possibly confounded, as the CMV status of donors was unknown.

About this clonotype itself: Its antigen remains unknown.

The length of the CDR3 is 15 residues. With 3 bases clipped from V and 1 base from J, the junction kept 4 bases outside the gene matches. CDR1 and CDR2 (germline): LGHNA, YNFKEQ. Together with a sample-barcoded 5' primer, a J-beta primer mix was included in a second PCR lasting roughly 6 to 12 cycles. In TCRdb, the 5' RACE reads were re-called with MiXCR into one record per CDR3 protein. The sample contains about 780,000 distinct CDR3 sequences, about 62% of which appear only once. The chain carries TRBV4-2 and TRBJ2-7; 9 positions agree with TRBD2. The sequence was obtained from a young man in good health. The sequencing sample was made of blood. The CDR3 DNA follows: TGTGCCAGCAGCCACCGGGGACTAGCTTCCTACGAGCAGTACTTC. The encoded protein is CASSHRGLASYEQYF.